Below are 17 T cell receptor beta chains sequenced from a single sample in a study of blood T cells in healthy people across ages. A sample-barcoded 5' primer and a J-beta primer mix were used in a second PCR of roughly 7 to 11 cycles. TCRdb redid the calling of the 5' RACE reads with MiXCR, one entry per CDR3 protein. The table has about 780,000 distinct CDR3 sequences, about half seen once; the top ten hold about a sixth. Sequenced: blood. The source of these receptors is an elderly man in good health.

The chain is built from TRBV20-1 and TRBJ1-5; 8 nucleotides match TRBD1. The trim removed 3 bases at V and 3 bases at J, leaving 10 bases unmatched. The germline gives CDR1 DFQATT, CDR2 SNEGSKA (reference sequence). The length of the CDR3 is 16 residues. The CDR3 is CSASGTGGVDNQPQHF. For the CDR3, the DNA is TGCAGTGCTAGCGGGACAGGCGGCGTCGACAATCAGCCCCAGCATTTT.

This chain links TRBV20-1 with TRBJ2-5; the match to TRBD1 covers 8 bases. Germline CDR1 is DFQATT and CDR2 is SNEGSKA (reference sequence). The length of the CDR3 is 15 residues. V lost 5 bases to trimming and J lost 0 bases; unmatched junction nucleotides: 8. CDR3: CSAARTGPYQETQYF. The CDR3 coding sequence is TGCAGTGCTGCCAGGACAGGGCCCTACCAAGAGACCCAGTACTTC.

CDR3 sequence (DNA): TGTGCCAGCAGGAACCAGGGGTTTGGTACTGAAGCTTTCTTT. This translates into CASRNQGFGTEAFF. This sequence joins TRBV2 and TRBJ1-1; D may be TRBD1 (6 bases). CDR1 is SNHLY and CDR2 is FYNNEI in the germline V gene. The CDR3 spans 14 residues. V lost 6 bases and J 5 bases, leaving 16 bases between the germline ends.

The chain links TRBV29-1 to TRBJ2-1, with 9 bases identical to TRBD1. The CDR3 is 14 amino acids. V lost 4 bases and J lost 5; bases outside the gene matches: 6. Germline CDR1 reads SQVTM; CDR2 reads ANQGSEA. This CDR3 reads CSVGDRVVDNEQFF. The CDR3, as DNA: TGCAGCGTTGGGGACAGGGTTGTCGACAATGAGCAGTTCTTC.

This clonotype has just a few counts. This chain connects TRBV3-1 to TRBJ2-7; 9 bases line up with TRBD2. V lost 5 bases and J lost 3; bases outside the gene matches: 5. Germline lookup yields CDR1 LGHDT and CDR2 YNNKEL (reference sequence). The CDR3 sequence is 14 residues long. The DNA of the CDR3 is TGTGCCAGCAGCACTCGGACTAGCGACTACGAGCAGTACTTC. This gives the protein CASSTRTSDYEQYF.

The rearrangement joins TRBV20-1 to TRBJ2-2; D remains ambiguous. V was pared by 3 bases and J by 6 bases, with 8 bases between. The CDR3 consists of 12 residues. Germline V gene data show CDR1 as DFQATT and CDR2 as SNEGSKA (reference sequence). Here the CDR3 DNA reads TGCAGTGCTAGTCGCGACTCCGGGGAGCTGTTTTTT. Amino acids: CSASRDSGELFF.

The rearrangement uses TRBV7-2 and TRBJ2-3, with unresolved D. The CDR3 totals 14 residues. CDR1 and CDR2 (germline): SGHTA, FQGNSA. The V gene lost 1 base and the J gene lost 6 bases, with 11 bases spanning the gap. The CDR3 region is CASSLGLRQDTQYF. The CDR3 bases are TGTGCCAGCAGCTTAGGGCTACGCCAGGATACGCAGTATTTT.

V and J are TRBV6-5 and TRBJ2-3; 7 nucleotides line up with TRBD2. This CDR3 spans 18 amino acids. Germline CDR1 MNHEY, CDR2 SVGAGI. The J segment lost 4 bases and the V segment lost 4 bases, leaving 17 bases of the junction unmatched. Here the CDR3 DNA reads TGTGCCAGCAGTTTCCCGGGGGTCGGGGGAGGGCCACCAGATACGCAGTATTTT. Translating it yields CASSFPGVGGGPPDTQYF.

The gene calls are TRBV4-1 and TRBJ2-7; D gene ambiguous. Germline V lookup: CDR1 MGHRA, CDR2 YSYEKL. The V end lost 1 base, the J end lost 5 bases, and 12 bases lay between the germline ends. The CDR3 totals 14 residues. The CDR3 loop is CASSQVHQPHEQYF. For the CDR3, the DNA is TGCGCCAGCAGCCAAGTTCATCAGCCCCACGAGCAGTACTTC.

The rearrangement joins TRBV9 to TRBJ2-5; D may be TRBD2 (6 bases). The end of the DNA is better explained by TRBJ2-7, so the J call may be wrong. The CDR3 consists of 15 residues. Germline V CDR1 and CDR2: SGDLS, YYNGEE. The CDR3 here is CASSATGTDFSEQYF. The CDR3 coding sequence is TGTGCCAGCAGCGCAACCGGGACTGACTTCTCCGAGCAGTACTTC.

This clonotype was counted at least ten times. This rearrangement joins TRBV29-1 to TRBJ2-7, with 7 bases matching TRBD1. Germline-derived CDR1 and CDR2 are SQVTM and ANQGSEA. The CDR3 is 12 amino acids. Trimming removed 7 bases from V and 0 bases from J; junction bases left unmatched: 3. CDR3 region: CSGRDSSYEQYF. CDR3 DNA: TGCAGCGGCCGGGACAGCTCCTACGAGCAGTACTTC.

This clonotype was picked up a small number of times. This chain connects TRBV11-2 to TRBJ2-3; D is uncertain. CDR3 length: 16 residues. Germline CDR1 SGHAT, CDR2 FQNNGV. V lost 5 bases and J lost 0, with 15 bases in between. The CDR3 here is CASSLFNPGSTDTQYF. The CDR3 bases are TGTGCCAGCAGCCTTTTTAACCCCGGGAGCACAGATACGCAGTATTTT.

The V gene is TRBV13, the J gene TRBJ2-2; 7 positions agree with TRBD2. V was pared by 5 bases and J by 6 bases, with 3 bases of the junction left unmatched. The CDR3 consists of 13 residues. CDR1 and CDR2 from the germline V gene are PRHDT and FYEKMQ (reference sequence). The CDR3 protein is CASSRLAPGELFF. The CDR3 DNA sequence: TGTGCCAGCAGCCGACTAGCCCCCGGGGAGCTGTTTTTT. The full variable domain, rest sourced from reference TRBV13 and TRBJ2-2, is AAGVIQSPRHLIKEKRETATLKCYPIPRHDTVYWYQQGPGQDPQFLISFYEKMQSDKGSIPDRFSAQQFSDYHSELNMSSLELGDSALYFCASSRLAPGELFFGEGSRLTVL.

This clonotype was counted between two and nine times. The rearrangement joins TRBV4-2 to TRBJ2-1, with 10 nucleotides matching TRBD2. The CDR3 sequence is 20 residues long. The V and J ends lost 0 bases and 2 bases, in that order; junction bases with no gene match: 13. Looked up from germline, CDR1 is LGHNA and CDR2 is YNFKEQ. DNA for the CDR3: TGTGCCAGCAGCCAAGATCTCACTAGCGGGGCGGGTGGGACCTACAATGAGCAGTTCTTC. Protein sequence: CASSQDLTSGAGGTYNEQFF.

Notes on this clonotype: An end of the junction does not agree with germline; a read error may underlie this. In nucleotides, the CDR3 is TGTGCCAGCAGCTTCGCAGAATTGAACACTGAAGCTTTCTTT. Translating it yields CASSFAELNTEAFF. V and J are TRBV5-1 and TRBJ1-1; D remains unclear. This CDR3 contains 14 residues. Germline V gene data show CDR1 as SGHRS and CDR2 as YFSETQ.

The chain employs TRBV7-2 and TRBJ1-5; D is unresolved. Deletions cut 2 bases from V and 9 bases from J, with 17 bases between. CDR1 and CDR2 (germline): SGHTA, FQGNSA. The CDR3 runs 15 residues. The CDR3: CASSLKAGGIAPQHF. CDR3 sequence (DNA): TGTGCCAGCAGCTTAAAGGCCGGAGGAATTGCGCCCCAGCATTTT.

The chain uses TRBV7-3 and TRBJ1-1; D may be TRBD1 (5 bases). Germline values: CDR1 SGHTA, CDR2 FQGTGA. V lost 4 bases, J lost 1 base, and 16 bases lay in between. This CDR3 has 16 residues. CDR3 protein: CASSSRVGLGNTEAFF. CDR3 DNA sequence: TGTGCCAGCAGCTCCAGGGTGGGGTTGGGGAACACTGAAGCTTTCTTT.